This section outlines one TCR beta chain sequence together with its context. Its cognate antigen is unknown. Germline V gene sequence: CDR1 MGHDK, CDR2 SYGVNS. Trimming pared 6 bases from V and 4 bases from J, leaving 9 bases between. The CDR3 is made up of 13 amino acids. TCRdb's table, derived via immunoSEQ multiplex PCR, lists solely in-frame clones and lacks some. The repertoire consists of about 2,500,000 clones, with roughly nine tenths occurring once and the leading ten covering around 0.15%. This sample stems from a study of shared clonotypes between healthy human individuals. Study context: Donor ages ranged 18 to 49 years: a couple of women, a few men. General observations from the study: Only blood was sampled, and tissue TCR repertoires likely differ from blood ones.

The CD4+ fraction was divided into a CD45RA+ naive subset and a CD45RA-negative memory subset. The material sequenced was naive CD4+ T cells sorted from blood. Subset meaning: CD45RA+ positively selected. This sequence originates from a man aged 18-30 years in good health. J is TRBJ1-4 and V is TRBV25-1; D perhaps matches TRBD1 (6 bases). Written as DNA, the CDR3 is TGTGCCAGCAGCGGGGGCTTTAATGAAAAACTGTTTTTT. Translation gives CASSGGFNEKLFF.